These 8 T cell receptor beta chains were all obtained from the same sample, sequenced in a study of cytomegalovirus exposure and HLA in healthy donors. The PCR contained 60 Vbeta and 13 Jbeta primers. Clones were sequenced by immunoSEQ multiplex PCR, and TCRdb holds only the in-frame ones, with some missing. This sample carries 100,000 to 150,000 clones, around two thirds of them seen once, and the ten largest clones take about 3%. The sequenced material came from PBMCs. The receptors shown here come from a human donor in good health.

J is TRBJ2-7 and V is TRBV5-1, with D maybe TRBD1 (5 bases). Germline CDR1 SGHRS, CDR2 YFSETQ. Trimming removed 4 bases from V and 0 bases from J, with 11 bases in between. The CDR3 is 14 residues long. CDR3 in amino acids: CASSADRISYEQYF. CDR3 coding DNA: TGCGCCAGCAGCGCTGACAGAATCTCCTACGAGCAGTACTTC.

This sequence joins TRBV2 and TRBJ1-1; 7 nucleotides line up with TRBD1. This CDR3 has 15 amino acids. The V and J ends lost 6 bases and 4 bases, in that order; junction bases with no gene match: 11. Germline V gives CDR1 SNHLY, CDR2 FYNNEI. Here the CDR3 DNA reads TGTGCCAGCAGCGCCGACAGGGACTGGGGCACTGAAGCTTTCTTT. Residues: CASSADRDWGTEAFF. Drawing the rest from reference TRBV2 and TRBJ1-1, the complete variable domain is EPEVTQTPSHQVTQMGQEVILRCVPISNHLYFYWYRQILGQKVEFLVSFYNNEISEKSEIFDDQFSVERPDGSNFTLKIRSTKLEDSAMYFCASSADRDWGTEAFFGQGTRLTVV.

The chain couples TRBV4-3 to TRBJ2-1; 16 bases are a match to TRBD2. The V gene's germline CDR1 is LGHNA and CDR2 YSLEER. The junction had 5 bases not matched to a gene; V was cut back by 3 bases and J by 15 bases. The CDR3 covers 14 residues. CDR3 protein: CASSQGLAGGALFF. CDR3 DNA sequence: TGCGCCAGCAGCCAGGGACTAGCGGGGGGGGCTTTGTTCTTC.

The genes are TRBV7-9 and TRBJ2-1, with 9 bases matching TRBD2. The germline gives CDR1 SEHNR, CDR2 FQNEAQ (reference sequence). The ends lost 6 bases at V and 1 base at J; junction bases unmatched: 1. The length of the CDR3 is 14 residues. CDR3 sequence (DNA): TGTGCCAGCAGAGCGGGAGGTTCCTACAATGAGCAGTTCTTC. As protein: CASRAGGSYNEQFF. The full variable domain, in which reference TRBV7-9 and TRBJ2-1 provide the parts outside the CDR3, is DTGVSQNPRHKITKRGQNVTFRCDPISEHNRLYWYRQTLGQGPEFLTYFQNEAQLEKSRLLSDRFSAERPKGSFSTLEIQRTEQGDSAMYLCASRAGGSYNEQFFGPGTRLTVL.

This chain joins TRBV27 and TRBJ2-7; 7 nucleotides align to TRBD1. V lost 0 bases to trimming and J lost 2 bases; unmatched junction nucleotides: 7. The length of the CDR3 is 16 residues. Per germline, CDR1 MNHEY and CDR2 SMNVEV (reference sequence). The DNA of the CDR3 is TGTGCCAGCAGTTTATCAACAGGGGCCTCAACCTACGAGCAGTACTTC. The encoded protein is CASSLSTGASTYEQYF.

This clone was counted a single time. CDR3 loop: CASSKGLVNTEAFF. The CDR3 nucleotides read TGTGCCAGCAGTAAGGGACTAGTGAACACTGAAGCTTTCTTT. The chain couples TRBV27 to TRBJ1-1, with D possibly TRBD1 on 5 matching bases. V lost 5 bases to trimming and J lost 0 bases, with 10 bases between them. The CDR3 loop spans 14 amino acids. Germline loops: CDR1 MNHEY, CDR2 SMNVEV (reference sequence).

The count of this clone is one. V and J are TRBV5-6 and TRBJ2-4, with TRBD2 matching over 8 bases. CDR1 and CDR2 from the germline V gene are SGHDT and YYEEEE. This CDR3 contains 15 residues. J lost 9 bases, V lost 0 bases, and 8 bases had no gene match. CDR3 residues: CASSLGAGLGSIQYF. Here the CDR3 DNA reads TGTGCCAGCAGCTTGGGTGCGGGACTAGGGAGCATTCAGTACTTC.

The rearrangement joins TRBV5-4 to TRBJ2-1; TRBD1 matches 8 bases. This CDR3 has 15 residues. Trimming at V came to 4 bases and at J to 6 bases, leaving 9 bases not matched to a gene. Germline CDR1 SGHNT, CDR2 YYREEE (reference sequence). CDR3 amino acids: CASSDRDRNPNEQFF. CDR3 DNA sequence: TGTGCCAGCAGCGACCGGGACAGGAACCCCAATGAGCAGTTCTTC.